These T cell receptor beta chains were read from a single sample in a study of T cells after yellow fever vaccination. One entry per CDR3 protein results from TCRdb running MiXCR on the 5' RACE reads. The sample has just under 600,000 distinct CDR3 sequences; approximately 12% are singletons. Sequenced here: PBMCs, sampled on the day of the yellow fever booster vaccination. The source of these receptors is a man aged 25-45 years who received the YFV17D yellow fever vaccine. Each CDR3 is given with its conserved first and last residue. Size values are once, few and many counts, or a class for expanded clones, and some rows have none.

CDR3: CSGRKDSSGRAKNIQYF; size: few; V: TRBV20-1; J: TRBJ2-4
CDR3: CSVGTTYNEQFF; size: few; V: TRBV29-1; J: TRBJ2-1
CDR3: CASRGYSSTDTQYF; size: NA; V: TRBV5-1; J: TRBJ2-3
CDR3: CASSPAPDTGELFF; size: NA; V: TRBV7-3; J: TRBJ2-2
CDR3: CASSSEPGTDNSPLHF; size: NA; V: TRBV7-8; J: TRBJ1-6
CDR3: CTSSQKSGKGSEQYF; size: NA; V: TRBV1; J: TRBJ2-7
CDR3: CSARAASFYEQYF; size: few; V: TRBV20-1; J: TRBJ2-7
CDR3: CATSDPGFLADNEQFF; size: NA; V: TRBV24-1; J: TRBJ2-1
CDR3: CASSARGGGANVLTF; size: NA; V: TRBV2; J: TRBJ2-6
CDR3: CASSLEQNYGYTF; size: few; V: TRBV5-1; J: TRBJ1-2
CDR3: CASRGTAEKLFF; size: few; V: TRBV2; J: TRBJ1-4
CDR3: CSASPQGIEAFF; size: NA; V: TRBV20-1; J: TRBJ1-1
CDR3: CSVAGDTQYF; size: NA; V: TRBV29-1; J: TRBJ2-3
CDR3: CASSSTALGHEQYF; size: few; V: TRBV12-3/TRBV12-4; J: TRBJ2-7
CDR3: CASSLTPGTDPYEQYF; size: NA; V: TRBV27; J: TRBJ2-7
CDR3: CASSAPGQGLYEQYF; size: NA; V: TRBV12-3/TRBV12-4; J: TRBJ2-7
CDR3: CASSTRQGGNEQFF; size: NA; V: TRBV11-1; J: TRBJ2-1
CDR3: CASSEETVSTWEQYF; size: NA; V: TRBV6-1; J: TRBJ2-7
CDR3: CASARDDVTDTQYF; size: NA; V: TRBV5-4; J: TRBJ2-3
CDR3: CASSKFPREYNEQFF; size: NA; V: TRBV21-1; J: TRBJ2-1
CDR3: CASSLQAGRGANVLTF; size: NA; V: TRBV5-1; J: TRBJ2-6
CDR3: CASSSTGGVQETQYF; size: once; V: TRBV7-2; J: TRBJ2-5
CDR3: CASNPAREAYNEQFF; size: few; V: TRBV7-9; J: TRBJ2-1
CDR3: CSARTGKGNTEAFF; size: NA; V: TRBV20-1; J: TRBJ1-1
CDR3: CSAPEKRTEAFF; size: few; V: TRBV20-1; J: TRBJ1-1
CDR3: CASSTDRYTQYF; size: NA; V: TRBV19; J: TRBJ2-3
CDR3: CASSLGYWTGELFF; size: NA; V: TRBV7-2; J: TRBJ2-2
CDR3: CASSETSGTIDYEQYF; size: few; V: TRBV27; J: TRBJ2-7